The text below deals with one TCR beta chain. Its antigen remains unidentified. Generated by immunoSEQ multiplex PCR, the TCRdb table keeps only in-frame clones and is missing some. The profile shows about 30,000 clones, roughly 90% of them singletons. Trimming left V 4 bases short and J 6 bases short, with 13 bases between. The CDR3 extends over 13 amino acids. CDR1 is SGHNT, CDR2 YYREEE, per germline (reference sequence). This entry is derived from a study of neoadjuvant nivolumab and ipilimumab in lung cancer. Regarding the study as a whole: From pretherapy to surgery, tumor richness and clonality rose with dual therapy. Resected tumors had greater TCR richness and clonality than uninvolved lung.

This chain links TRBV5-4 with TRBJ1-2, with D unresolved. The source material was peripheral blood, sampled after neoadjuvant nivolumab, alone or with ipilimumab, at or shortly before surgery. The clonotype comes from an adult with non-small cell lung cancer. CDR3: CASSPDIRNGYTF. The CDR3 DNA follows: TGTGCCAGCAGCCCAGATATCAGAAATGGCTACACCTTC.